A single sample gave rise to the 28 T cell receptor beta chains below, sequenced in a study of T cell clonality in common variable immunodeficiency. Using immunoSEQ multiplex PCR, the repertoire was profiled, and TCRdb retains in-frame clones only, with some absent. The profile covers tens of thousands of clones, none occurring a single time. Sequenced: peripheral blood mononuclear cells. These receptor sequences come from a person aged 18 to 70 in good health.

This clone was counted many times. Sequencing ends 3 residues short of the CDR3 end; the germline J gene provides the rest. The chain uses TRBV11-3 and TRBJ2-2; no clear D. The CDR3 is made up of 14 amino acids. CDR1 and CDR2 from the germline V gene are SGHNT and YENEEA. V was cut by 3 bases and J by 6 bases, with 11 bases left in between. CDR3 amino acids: CASSFSVGPGELFF. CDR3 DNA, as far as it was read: TGTGCCAGCAGCTTTTCCGTAGGGCCCGGGGAG.

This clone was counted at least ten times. The covered CDR3 bases are TGTGCCAGCAGCCAAATCTGGGGGACTAGCGGTACCTACGAG. Its translation is CASSQIWGTSGTYE. The CDR3 in its entirety is CASSQIWGTSGTYEQYF. This chain uses TRBV4-2 with TRBJ2-7; 11 bases line up with TRBD2. The read is 3 residues too short to cover the CDR3 end, so that end is filled in from the germline J gene. CDR3 length: 17 residues. The germline V gene has CDR1 LGHNA and CDR2 YNFKEQ. V shed 2 bases and J 2 bases; nucleotides not matched to a gene: 8.

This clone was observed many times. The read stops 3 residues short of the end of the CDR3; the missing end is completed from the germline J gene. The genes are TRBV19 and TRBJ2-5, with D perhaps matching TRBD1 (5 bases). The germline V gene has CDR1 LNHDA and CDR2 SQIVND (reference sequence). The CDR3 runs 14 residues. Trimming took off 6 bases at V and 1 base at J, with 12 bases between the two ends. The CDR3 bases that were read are TGTGCCAGTAGCCGACAGTTTGTCCAAGAGACC. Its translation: CASSRQFVQET. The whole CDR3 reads CASSRQFVQETQYF.

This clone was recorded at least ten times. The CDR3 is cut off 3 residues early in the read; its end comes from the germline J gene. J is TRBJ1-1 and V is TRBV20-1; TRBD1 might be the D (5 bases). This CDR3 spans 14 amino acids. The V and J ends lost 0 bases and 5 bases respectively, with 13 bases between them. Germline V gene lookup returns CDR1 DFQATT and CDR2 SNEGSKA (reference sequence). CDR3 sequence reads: CSARDSRDWTEAFF. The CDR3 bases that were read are TGCAGTGCTAGAGATAGCAGGGATTGGACTGAA.

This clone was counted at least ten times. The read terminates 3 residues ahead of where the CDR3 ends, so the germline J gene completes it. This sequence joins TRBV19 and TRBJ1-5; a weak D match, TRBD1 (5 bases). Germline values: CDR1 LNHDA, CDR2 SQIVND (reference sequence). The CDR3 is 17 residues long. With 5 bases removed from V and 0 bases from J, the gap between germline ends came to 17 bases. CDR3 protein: CASSPGLTSYSNQPQHF. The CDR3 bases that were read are TGTGCCAGTAGTCCGGGACTCACTAGCTATAGCAATCAGCCC. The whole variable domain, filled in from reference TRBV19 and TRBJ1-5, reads DGGITQSPKYLFRKEGQNVTLSCEQNLNHDAMYWYRQDPGQGLRLIYYSQIVNDFQKGDIAEGYSVSREKKESFPLTVTSAQKNPTAFYLCASSPGLTSYSNQPQHFGDGTRLSIL.

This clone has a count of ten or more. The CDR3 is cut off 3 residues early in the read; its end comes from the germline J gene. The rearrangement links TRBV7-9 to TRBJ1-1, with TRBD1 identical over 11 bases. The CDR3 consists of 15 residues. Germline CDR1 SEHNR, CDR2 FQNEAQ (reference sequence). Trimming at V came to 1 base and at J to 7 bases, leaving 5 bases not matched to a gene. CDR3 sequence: CASSLDGDRGIEAFF. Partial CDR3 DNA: TGTGCCAGCAGCTTAGACGGGGACAGGGGGATTGAA.

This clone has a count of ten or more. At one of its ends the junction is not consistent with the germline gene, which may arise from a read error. The sequenced part of the CDR3 DNA is TGCGCCAGCTCTAGCACCCTCAGGGGGAACCAAGAGACC. This encodes CASSSTLRGNQET. The whole CDR3 protein is CASSSTLRGNQETQYF. The chain combines TRBV4-2 with TRBJ2-5; 7 bases are a match to TRBD1. From the germline J gene comes the end of the CDR3, since the read stops 3 residues before it. The CDR3 consists of 16 residues. Germline values: CDR1 LGHNA, CDR2 YNFKEQ.

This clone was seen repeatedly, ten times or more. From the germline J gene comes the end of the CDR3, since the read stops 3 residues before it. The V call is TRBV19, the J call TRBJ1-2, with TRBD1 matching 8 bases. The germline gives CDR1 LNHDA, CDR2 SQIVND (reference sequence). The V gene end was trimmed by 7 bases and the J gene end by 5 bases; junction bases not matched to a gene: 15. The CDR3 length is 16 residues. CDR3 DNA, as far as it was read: TGTGCCAGTACCCTCGGGGCGGCAGGGGGCAAGTATGGC. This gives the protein CASTLGAAGGKYG. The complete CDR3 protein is CASTLGAAGGKYGYTF.

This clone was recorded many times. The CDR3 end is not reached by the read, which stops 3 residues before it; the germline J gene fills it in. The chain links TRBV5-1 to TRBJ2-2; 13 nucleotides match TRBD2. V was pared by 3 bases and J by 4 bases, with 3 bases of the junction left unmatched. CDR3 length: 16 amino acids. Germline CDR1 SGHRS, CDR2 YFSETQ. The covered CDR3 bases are TGCGCCAGCAGCTACGGGACTAGCGGGACCACCGGGGAG. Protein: CASSYGTSGTTGE. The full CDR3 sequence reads CASSYGTSGTTGELFF.

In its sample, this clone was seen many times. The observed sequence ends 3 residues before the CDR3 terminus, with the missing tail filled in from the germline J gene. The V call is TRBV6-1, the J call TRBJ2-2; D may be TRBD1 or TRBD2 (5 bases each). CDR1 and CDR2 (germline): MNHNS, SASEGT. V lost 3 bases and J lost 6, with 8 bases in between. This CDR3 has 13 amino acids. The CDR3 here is CASSERGPGELFF. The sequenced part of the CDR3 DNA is TGTGCCAGCAGTGAGAGGGGTCCCGGGGAG.

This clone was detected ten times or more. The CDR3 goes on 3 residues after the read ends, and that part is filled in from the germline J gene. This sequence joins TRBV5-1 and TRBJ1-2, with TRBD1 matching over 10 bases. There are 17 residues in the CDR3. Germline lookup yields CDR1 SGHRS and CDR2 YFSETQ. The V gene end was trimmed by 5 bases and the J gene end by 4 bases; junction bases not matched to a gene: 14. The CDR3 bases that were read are TGCGCCAGCAGTTCTGTCCCGGGACAGGGGCAGAGCTATGGC. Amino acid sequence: CASSSVPGQGQSYG. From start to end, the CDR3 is CASSSVPGQGQSYGYTF.

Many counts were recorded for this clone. CDR3 bases read: TGCAGTGCTAGGGACAGGGGTATGGAAAAA. As protein: CSARDRGMEK. The whole CDR3 sequence reads CSARDRGMEKLFF. J is TRBJ1-4 and V is TRBV20-1; 9 bases are a match to TRBD1. The read is 3 residues too short to cover the CDR3 end, so that end is filled in from the germline J gene. The V gene end was trimmed by 3 bases and the J gene end by 8 bases; junction bases not matched to a gene: 4. The CDR3 loop spans 13 amino acids. CDR1 is DFQATT and CDR2 is SNEGSKA in the germline V gene (reference sequence).

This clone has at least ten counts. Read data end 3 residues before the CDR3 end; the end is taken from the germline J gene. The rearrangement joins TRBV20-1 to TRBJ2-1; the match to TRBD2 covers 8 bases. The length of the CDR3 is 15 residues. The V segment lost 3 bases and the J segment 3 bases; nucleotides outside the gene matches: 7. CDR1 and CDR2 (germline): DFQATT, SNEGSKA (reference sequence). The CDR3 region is CSARPVGTSYNEQFF. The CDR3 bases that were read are TGCAGTGCTAGGCCCGTAGGGACTAGCTACAATGAG.

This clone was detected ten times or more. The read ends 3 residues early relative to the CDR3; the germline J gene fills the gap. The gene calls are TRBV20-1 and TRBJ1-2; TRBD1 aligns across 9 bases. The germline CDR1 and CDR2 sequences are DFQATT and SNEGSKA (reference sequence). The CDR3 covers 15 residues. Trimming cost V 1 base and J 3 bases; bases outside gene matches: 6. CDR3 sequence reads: CSARGRDREDYGYTF. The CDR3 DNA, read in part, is TGCAGTGCTAGAGGCCGGGACAGGGAGGACTATGGC.

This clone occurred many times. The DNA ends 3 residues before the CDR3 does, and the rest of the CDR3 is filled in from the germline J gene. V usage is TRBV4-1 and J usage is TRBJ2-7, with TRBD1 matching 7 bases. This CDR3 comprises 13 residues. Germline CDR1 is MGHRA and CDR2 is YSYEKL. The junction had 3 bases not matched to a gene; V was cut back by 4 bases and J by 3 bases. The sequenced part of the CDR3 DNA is TGCGCCAGCAGCCCCCGACAGGGCTACGAG. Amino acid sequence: CASSPRQGYE. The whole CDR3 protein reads CASSPRQGYEQYF.

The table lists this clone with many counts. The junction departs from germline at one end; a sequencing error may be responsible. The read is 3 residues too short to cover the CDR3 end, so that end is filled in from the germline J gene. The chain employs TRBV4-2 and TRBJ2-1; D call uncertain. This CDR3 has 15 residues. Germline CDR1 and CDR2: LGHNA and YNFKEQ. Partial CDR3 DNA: TGCGCCAGCAGCCAAGACCCCTCTATCCTCAATGAG. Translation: CASSQDPSILNE. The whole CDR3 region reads CASSQDPSILNEQFF.

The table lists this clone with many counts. CDR3 DNA (partial): TGCGCCAGCAGTCCTCTAGCGGGAGCCTACAATGAG. Translated, it gives CASSPLAGAYNE. The complete CDR3 protein is CASSPLAGAYNEQFF. The V gene is TRBV10-1, the J gene TRBJ2-1; 10 bases agree with TRBD2. The observed sequence ends 3 residues before the CDR3 terminus, with the missing tail filled in from the germline J gene. The germline gives CDR1 WNHNN, CDR2 SYGVQD (reference sequence). J gave up 2 bases and V 5 bases, and 3 bases lay outside the gene matches. The CDR3 has 15 residues.

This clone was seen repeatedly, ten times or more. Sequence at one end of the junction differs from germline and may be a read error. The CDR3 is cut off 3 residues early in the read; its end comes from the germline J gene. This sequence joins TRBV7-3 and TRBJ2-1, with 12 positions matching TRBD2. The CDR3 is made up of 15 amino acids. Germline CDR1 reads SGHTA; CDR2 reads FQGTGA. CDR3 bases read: TGTGTCAGCAGCTCGGGACTAGCGGGCGGGAATGAG. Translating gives CVSSSGLAGGNE. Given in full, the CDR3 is CVSSSGLAGGNEQFF.

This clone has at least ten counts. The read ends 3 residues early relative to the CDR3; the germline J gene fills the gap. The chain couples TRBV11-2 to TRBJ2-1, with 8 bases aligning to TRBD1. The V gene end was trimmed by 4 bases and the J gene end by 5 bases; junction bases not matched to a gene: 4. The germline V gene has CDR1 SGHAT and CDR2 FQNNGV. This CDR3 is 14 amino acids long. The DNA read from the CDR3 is TGTGCCAGCAGCTCCTGGACAGGGCACAATGAG. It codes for CASSSWTGHNE. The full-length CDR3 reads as CASSSWTGHNEQFF.

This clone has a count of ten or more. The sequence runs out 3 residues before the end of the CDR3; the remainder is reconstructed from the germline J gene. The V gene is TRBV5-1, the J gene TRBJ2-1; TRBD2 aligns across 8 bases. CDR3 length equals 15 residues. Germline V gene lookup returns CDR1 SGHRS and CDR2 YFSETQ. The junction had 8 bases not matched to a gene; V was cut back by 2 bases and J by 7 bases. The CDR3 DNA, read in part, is TGCGCCAGCAGCTTTCAAGCGGGAGCGGTTAATGAG. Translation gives CASSFQAGAVNE. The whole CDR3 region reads CASSFQAGAVNEQFF.

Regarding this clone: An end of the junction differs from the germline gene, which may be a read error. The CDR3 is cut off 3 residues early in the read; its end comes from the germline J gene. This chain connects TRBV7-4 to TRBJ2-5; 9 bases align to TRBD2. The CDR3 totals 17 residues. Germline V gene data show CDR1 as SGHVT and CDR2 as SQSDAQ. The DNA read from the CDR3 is TGCACCAACCGCCGGGGGGCGGGAGGGCCCCTCCAAGAGACC. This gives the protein CTNRRGAGGPLQET. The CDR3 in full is CTNRRGAGGPLQETQYF.

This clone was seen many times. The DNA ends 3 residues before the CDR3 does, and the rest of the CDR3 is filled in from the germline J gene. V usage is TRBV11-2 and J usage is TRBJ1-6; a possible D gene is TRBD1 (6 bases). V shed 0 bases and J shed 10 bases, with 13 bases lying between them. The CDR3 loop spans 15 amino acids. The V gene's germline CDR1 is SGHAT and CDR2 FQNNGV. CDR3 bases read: TGTGCCAGCAGCTTAGAGGCGGGGGGCGGATCACCC. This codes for CASSLEAGGGSP. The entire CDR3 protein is CASSLEAGGGSPLHF.

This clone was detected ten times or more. The CDR3 is CASSFYTGAPANTGELFF. The sequenced part of the CDR3 DNA is TGTGCCAGCAGCTTCTATACAGGGGCCCCAGCGAACACCGGGGAG. The chain has TRBV7-3 and TRBJ2-2, with 7 nucleotides matching TRBD1. The read terminates 3 residues ahead of where the CDR3 ends, so the germline J gene completes it. CDR1 and CDR2 from the germline V gene are SGHTA and FQGTGA. The CDR3 runs to 18 residues. V was clipped by 3 bases and J by 0 bases; unmatched bases: 10.

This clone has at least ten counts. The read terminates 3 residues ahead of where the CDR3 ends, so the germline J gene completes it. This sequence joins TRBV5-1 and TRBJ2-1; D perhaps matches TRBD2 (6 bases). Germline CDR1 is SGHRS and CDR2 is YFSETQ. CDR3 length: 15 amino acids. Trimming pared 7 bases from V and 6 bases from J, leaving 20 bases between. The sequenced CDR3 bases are TGCGCCAGCTCCGGGTCCGGGGACTCCCCCAATGAG. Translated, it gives CASSGSGDSPNE. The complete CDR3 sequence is CASSGSGDSPNEQFF.

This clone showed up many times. CDR3 DNA, as far as it was read: TGTGCCAGCAGCTCTGAAGCGGGGGGAAGCACAGATACG. It yields the protein CASSSEAGGSTDT. In full, the CDR3 is CASSSEAGGSTDTQYF. The chain couples TRBV13 to TRBJ2-3; 9 bases match TRBD2. The CDR3 is cut off 3 residues early in the read; its end comes from the germline J gene. CDR3 size: 16 residues. Germline assignment: CDR1 PRHDT and CDR2 FYEKMQ (reference sequence). Trimming at V came to 4 bases and at J to 0 bases, leaving 5 bases not matched to a gene. Filled out from reference TRBV13 and TRBJ2-3, the complete variable domain reads AAGVIQSPRHLIKEKRETATLKCYPIPRHDTVYWYQQGPGQDPQFLISFYEKMQSDKGSIPDRFSAQQFSDYHSELNMSSLELGDSALYFCASSSEAGGSTDTQYFGPGTRLTVL.

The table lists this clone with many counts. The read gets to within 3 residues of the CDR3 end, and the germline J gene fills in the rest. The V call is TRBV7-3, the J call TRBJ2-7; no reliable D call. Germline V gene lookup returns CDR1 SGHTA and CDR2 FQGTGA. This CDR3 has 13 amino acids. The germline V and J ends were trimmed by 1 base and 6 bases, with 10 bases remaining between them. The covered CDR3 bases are TGTGCCAGCAGCTTAAATCCGACGGGCGAG. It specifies CASSLNPTGE. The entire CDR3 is CASSLNPTGEQYF. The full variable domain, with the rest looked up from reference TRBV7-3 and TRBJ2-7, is GAGVSQTPSNKVTEKGKYVELRCDPISGHTALYWYRQSLGQGPEFLIYFQGTGAADDSGLPNDRFFAVRPEGSVSTLKIQRTERGDSAVYLCASSLNPTGEQYFGPGTRLTVT.

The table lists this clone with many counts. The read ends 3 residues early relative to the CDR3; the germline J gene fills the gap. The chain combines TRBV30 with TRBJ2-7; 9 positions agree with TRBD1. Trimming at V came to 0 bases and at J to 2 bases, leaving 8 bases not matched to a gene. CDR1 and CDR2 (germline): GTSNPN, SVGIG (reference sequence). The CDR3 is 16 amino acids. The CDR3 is CAWSVLWDRATYEQYF. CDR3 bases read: TGTGCCTGGAGTGTACTCTGGGACAGGGCCACCTACGAG.

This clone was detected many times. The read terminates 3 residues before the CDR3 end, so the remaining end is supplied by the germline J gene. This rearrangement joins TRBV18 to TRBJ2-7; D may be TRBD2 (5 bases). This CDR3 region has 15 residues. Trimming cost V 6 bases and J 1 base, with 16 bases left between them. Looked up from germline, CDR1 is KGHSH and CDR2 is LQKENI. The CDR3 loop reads CASSPRTGMSYEQYF. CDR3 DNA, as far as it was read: TGTGCCAGCTCCCCAAGGACGGGGATGTCCTACGAG. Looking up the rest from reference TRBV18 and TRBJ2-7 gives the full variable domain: NAGVMQNPRHLVRRRGQEARLRCSPMKGHSHVYWYRQLPEEGLKFMVYLQKENIIDESGMPKERFSAEFPKEGPSILRIQQVVRGDSAAYFCASSPRTGMSYEQYFGPGTRLTVT.